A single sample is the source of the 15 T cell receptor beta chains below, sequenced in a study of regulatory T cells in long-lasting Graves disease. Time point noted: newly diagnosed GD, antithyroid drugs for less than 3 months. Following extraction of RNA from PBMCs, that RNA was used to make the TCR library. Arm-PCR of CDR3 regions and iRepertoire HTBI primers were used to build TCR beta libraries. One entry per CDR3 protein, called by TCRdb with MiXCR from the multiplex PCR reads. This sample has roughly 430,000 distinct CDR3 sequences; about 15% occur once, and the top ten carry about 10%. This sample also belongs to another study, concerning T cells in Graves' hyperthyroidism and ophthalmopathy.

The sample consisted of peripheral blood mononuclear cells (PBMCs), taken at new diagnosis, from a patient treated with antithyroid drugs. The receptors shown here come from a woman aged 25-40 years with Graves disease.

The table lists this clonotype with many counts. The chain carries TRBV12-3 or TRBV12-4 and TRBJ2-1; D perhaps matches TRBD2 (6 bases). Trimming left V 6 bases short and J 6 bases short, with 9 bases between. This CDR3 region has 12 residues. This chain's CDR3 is CASRRRVNEQFF. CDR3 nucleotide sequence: TGTGCCAGCAGAAGGAGGGTCAATGAGCAGTTCTTC.

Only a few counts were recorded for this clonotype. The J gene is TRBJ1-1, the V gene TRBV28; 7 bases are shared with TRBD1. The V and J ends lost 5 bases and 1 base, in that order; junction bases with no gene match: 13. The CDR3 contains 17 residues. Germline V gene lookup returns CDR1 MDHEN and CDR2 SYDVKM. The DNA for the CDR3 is TGTGCCAGCAGTCTCCTGAGCCGGGACAGTTGGAACACTGAAGCTTTCTTT. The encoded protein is CASSLLSRDSWNTEAFF.

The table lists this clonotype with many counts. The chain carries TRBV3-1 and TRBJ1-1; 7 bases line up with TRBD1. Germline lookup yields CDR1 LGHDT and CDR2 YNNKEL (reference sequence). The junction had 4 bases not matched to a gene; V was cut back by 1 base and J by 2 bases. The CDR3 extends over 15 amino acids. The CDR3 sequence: CASSQAGGVNTEAFF. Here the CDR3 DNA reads TGTGCCAGCAGCCAAGCAGGGGGAGTAAACACTGAAGCTTTCTTT.

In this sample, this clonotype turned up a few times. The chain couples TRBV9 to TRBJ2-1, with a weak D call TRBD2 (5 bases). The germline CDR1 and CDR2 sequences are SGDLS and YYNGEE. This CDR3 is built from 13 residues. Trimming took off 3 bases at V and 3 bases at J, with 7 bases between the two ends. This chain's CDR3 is CASSEDFYNEQFF. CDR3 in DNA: TGTGCCAGCAGCGAGGACTTCTACAATGAGCAGTTCTTC.

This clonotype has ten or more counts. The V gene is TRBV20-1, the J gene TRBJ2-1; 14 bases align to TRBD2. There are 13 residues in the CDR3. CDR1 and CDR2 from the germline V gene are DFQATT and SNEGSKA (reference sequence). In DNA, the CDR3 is TGCATGCCGGGACTAGCGGGAGACAATGAGCAGTTCTTC. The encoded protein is CMPGLAGDNEQFF.

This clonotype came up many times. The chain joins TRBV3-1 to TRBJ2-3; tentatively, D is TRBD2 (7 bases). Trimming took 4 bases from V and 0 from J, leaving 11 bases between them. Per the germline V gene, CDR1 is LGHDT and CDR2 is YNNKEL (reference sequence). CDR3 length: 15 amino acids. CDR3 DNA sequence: TGTGCCAGCAGCCCTCGGGGGGCTAGCACAGATACGCAGTATTTT. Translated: CASSPRGASTDTQYF.

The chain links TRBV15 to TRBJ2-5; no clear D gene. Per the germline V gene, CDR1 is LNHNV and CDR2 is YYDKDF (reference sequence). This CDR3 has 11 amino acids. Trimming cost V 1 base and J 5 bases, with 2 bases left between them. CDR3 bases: TGTGCCACCAGCAGAGCGGAGACCCAGTACTTC. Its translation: CATSRAETQYF.

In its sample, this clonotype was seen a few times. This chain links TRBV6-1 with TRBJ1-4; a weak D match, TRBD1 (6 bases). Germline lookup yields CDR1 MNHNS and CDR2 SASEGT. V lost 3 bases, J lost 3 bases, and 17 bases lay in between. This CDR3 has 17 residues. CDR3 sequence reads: CASSEAEGGWANEKLFF. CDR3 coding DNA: TGTGCCAGCAGTGAGGCCGAGGGGGGTTGGGCTAATGAAAAACTGTTTTTT.

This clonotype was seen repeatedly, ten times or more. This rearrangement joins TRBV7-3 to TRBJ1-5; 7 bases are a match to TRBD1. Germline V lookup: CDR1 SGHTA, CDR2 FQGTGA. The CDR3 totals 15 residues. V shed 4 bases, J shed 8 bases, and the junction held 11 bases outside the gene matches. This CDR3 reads CASSSNGDSGEPQHF. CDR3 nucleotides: TGTGCCAGCAGCTCCAACGGGGACAGCGGTGAGCCCCAGCATTTT.

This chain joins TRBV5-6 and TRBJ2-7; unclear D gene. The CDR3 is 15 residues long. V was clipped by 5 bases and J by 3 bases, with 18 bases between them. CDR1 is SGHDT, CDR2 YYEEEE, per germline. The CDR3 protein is CASSLWTLRVYEQYF. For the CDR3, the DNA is TGTGCCAGCAGTCTGTGGACCCTAAGGGTCTACGAGCAGTACTTC.

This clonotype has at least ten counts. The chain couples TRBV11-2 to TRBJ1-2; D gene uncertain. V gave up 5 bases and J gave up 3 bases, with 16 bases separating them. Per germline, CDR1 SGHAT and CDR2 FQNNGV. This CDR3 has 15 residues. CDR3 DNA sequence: TGTGCCAGCAGCCGCCGAACCTCACACGACTATGGCTACACCTTC. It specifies CASSRRTSHDYGYTF.

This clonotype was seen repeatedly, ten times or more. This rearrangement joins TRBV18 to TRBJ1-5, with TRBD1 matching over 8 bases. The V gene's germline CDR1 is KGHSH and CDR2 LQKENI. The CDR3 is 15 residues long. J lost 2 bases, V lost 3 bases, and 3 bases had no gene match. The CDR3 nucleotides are TGTGCCAGCTCACCTTCGACAGGGGGCAATCAGCCCCAGCATTTT. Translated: CASSPSTGGNQPQHF.

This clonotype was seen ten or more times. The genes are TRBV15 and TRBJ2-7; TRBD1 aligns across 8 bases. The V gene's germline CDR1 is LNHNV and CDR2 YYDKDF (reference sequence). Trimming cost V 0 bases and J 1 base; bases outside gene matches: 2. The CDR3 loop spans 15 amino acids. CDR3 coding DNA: TGTGCCACCAGCAGAGAAGGGACAGGTTCCTACGAGCAGTACTTC. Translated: CATSREGTGSYEQYF.

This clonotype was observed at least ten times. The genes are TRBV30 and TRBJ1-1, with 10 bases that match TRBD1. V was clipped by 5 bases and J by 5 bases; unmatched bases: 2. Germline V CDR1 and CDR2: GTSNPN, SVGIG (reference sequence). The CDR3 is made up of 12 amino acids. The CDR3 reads CAWGQGVTEAFF. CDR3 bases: TGTGCCTGGGGACAGGGGGTGACTGAAGCTTTCTTT.

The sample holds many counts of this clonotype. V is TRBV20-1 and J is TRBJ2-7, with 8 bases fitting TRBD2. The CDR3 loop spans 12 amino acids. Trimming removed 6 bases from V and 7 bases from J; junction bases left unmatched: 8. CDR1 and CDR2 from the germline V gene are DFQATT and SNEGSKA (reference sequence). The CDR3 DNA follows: TGCAGTGCGGATCACGGGGGGGATGAGCAGTACTTC. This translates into CSADHGGDEQYF.